The subject of this entry is one TCR beta chain. Its antigen is unidentified. This sample was included in a study of neurological immune-mediated disorders. Study-level findings and limits: With the multiple sclerosis repertoire cluster, neither clinical nor MRI features showed any association.

CDR3 size: 15 residues. V lost 0 bases and J lost 13, with 19 bases in between. The germline V gene has CDR1 DFQATT and CDR2 SNEGSKA (reference sequence). Via MiXCR, TCRdb re-called the 5' RACE reads, giving one row per CDR3 protein. This table holds approximately 43,000 distinct CDR3 sequences, 2% to 3% found once. The sequence was obtained from a man aged 30-40 years with multiple sclerosis. The sequencing input was PBMCs. V usage is TRBV20-1 and J usage is TRBJ1-6; the D gene is possibly TRBD1 (6 bases). The CDR3 coding sequence is TGCAGTGCTAGAGATCGGGACACGACTGTGGGGCCCCTCCACTTT. Its translation is CSARDRDTTVGPLHF.